What follows are 32 T cell receptor beta chains derived from one specimen sequenced in a study of blood T cell repertoires in COVID-19. Using immunoSEQ multiplex PCR, the repertoire was profiled, and TCRdb retains in-frame clones only, with some absent. The sample shows more than 90,000 clones, approximately 81% of them seen only once. The sample consisted of peripheral blood. These receptors were obtained from a man in his sixties with acute or convalescent COVID-19.

J is TRBJ1-1 and V is TRBV10-1; D is uncertain. V lost 3 bases to trimming and J lost 2 bases, with 10 bases between them. CDR1 WNHNN and CDR2 SYGVQD come from the germline V gene (reference sequence). The CDR3 length is 14 residues. CDR3 DNA sequence: TGCGCCAGCAGTGAATACAGAACCAACACTGAAGCTTTCTTT. This encodes CASSEYRTNTEAFF.

This clone was counted only a few times. The V gene is TRBV6-1, the J gene TRBJ2-1, with 7 positions matching TRBD1. CDR1 and CDR2 (germline): MNHNS, SASEGT. The CDR3 has 14 amino acids. Trimming at V came to 0 bases and at J to 9 bases, leaving 5 bases not matched to a gene. DNA for the CDR3: TGTGCCAGCAGTGAAGCGACAGGGATCGGTGAGCAGTTCTTC. The encoded protein is CASSEATGIGEQFF.

The chain recombines TRBV6-5 with TRBJ2-1; a possible D gene is TRBD1 (5 bases). In germline, CDR1 is MNHEY, CDR2 SVGAGI. The germline V and J ends were trimmed by 0 bases and 8 bases, with 14 bases remaining between them. The CDR3 is made up of 15 amino acids. CDR3 DNA sequence: TGTGCCAGCAGTTACTCCCGGGCAGGGTGGGATGAGCAGTTCTTC. Translation gives CASSYSRAGWDEQFF.

The V call is TRBV11-3, the J call TRBJ2-1; possibly TRBD2 for D (7 bases). Deletions cut 3 bases from V and 1 base from J, with 13 bases between. This CDR3 has 16 residues. The V gene's germline CDR1 is SGHNT and CDR2 YENEEA. CDR3 protein: CASSLGGRVSYNEQFF. CDR3 nucleotides: TGTGCCAGCAGCTTGGGGGGGCGCGTTTCCTACAATGAGCAGTTCTTC.

This clone was recorded at least ten times. The rearrangement joins TRBV18 to TRBJ1-2; tentatively, D is TRBD1 (5 bases). CDR1 KGHSH and CDR2 LQKENI come from the germline V gene. Deletions cut 1 base from V and 6 bases from J, with 9 bases between. The CDR3 covers 13 residues. CDR3 in amino acids: CASSPQKGHGYTF. Here the CDR3 DNA reads TGTGCCAGCTCACCACAGAAGGGGCATGGCTACACCTTC.

Notes on this clone: One end of the junction does not line up with germline, which may come from a read error. The V call is TRBV9, the J call TRBJ2-2; 7 bases line up with TRBD1. Germline V gene lookup returns CDR1 SGDLS and CDR2 YYNGEE. This CDR3 is built from 16 residues. The chain's CDR3 is CASSSPTGWNPGELFF. CDR3 DNA sequence: TGTGCCAGCAGCTCTCCGACAGGGTGGAACCCCGGGGAGCTGTTTTTT.

The rearrangement joins TRBV28 to TRBJ2-5; weak D call: TRBD1 (6 bases). Germline CDR1 is MDHEN and CDR2 is SYDVKM. The ends were cut back, 5 bases at V and 2 bases at J, with 9 bases in the middle. The CDR3 extends over 13 amino acids. The CDR3, as DNA: TGTGCCAGCAGTCAGGGGACGCAAGAGACCCAGTACTTC. It specifies CASSQGTQETQYF.

The chain recombines TRBV11-2 with TRBJ2-7, with 8 bases matching TRBD2. Germline V CDR1 and CDR2: SGHAT, FQNNGV. This CDR3 is 12 amino acids long. V lost 7 bases, J lost 6 bases, and 5 bases stayed unmatched. Here the CDR3 DNA reads TGTGCCAGCAAAAGACTAGCGCGCGAGCAGTACGTC. It translates to CASKRLAREQYV.

The chain employs TRBV2 and TRBJ1-1; D is unresolved. Trimming took 0 bases from V and 11 from J, leaving 13 bases between them. The CDR3 is made up of 13 amino acids. CDR1 SNHLY and CDR2 FYNNEI come from the germline V gene. The CDR3 loop is CASSEAPGSRAFF. CDR3 coding DNA: TGTGCCAGCAGTGAAGCGCCGGGATCCCGGGCTTTCTTT. Filled out from reference TRBV2 and TRBJ1-1, the complete variable domain reads EPEVTQTPSHQVTQMGQEVILRCVPISNHLYFYWYRQILGQKVEFLVSFYNNEISEKSEIFDDQFSVERPDGSNFTLKIRSTKLEDSAMYFCASSEAPGSRAFFGQGTRLTVV.

The V call is TRBV10-3, the J call TRBJ2-5; 7 nucleotides align to TRBD1. Looked up from germline, CDR1 is ENHRY and CDR2 is SYGVKD. Losses at the gene ends were 10 bases for V and 0 bases for J; bases not matched to a gene: 2. The CDR3 extends over 12 amino acids. The CDR3 loop is CATDRDQETQYF. CDR3 sequence (DNA): TGTGCCACCGACAGGGACCAAGAGACCCAGTACTTC.

The chain has TRBV27 and TRBJ2-1; 13 bases are shared with TRBD2. Per germline, CDR1 MNHEY and CDR2 SMNVEV (reference sequence). The CDR3 loop spans 15 amino acids. The J segment lost 9 bases and the V segment lost 5 bases, leaving 7 bases of the junction unmatched. The DNA of the CDR3 is TGTGCCAGCAGTCCCGGACTAGCGGGAGTGAGTGAGCAGTTCTTC. This codes for CASSPGLAGVSEQFF.

With respect to this clone: This may stem from a read error, because a much larger clone lies one nucleotide away. CDR3 in amino acids: CASSQGQGAYGYTF. The CDR3 DNA is TGTGCCAGCAGCCAGGGACAGGGGGCCTATGGCTACACCTTC. The V and J genes are TRBV5-8 and TRBJ1-2; TRBD1 matches 12 bases. Germline assignment: CDR1 SGHTS and CDR2 YDEGEE. CDR3 size: 14 residues. V lost 4 bases to trimming and J lost 4 bases; unmatched junction nucleotides: 2.

The rearrangement uses TRBV5-1 and TRBJ1-1; D uncertain. Trimming stripped 4 bases from V and 0 bases from J, with 10 bases between. The CDR3 is 14 amino acids. CDR1 is SGHRS, CDR2 YFSETQ, per germline. The CDR3 sequence is CASSGQNMNTEAFF. The CDR3 DNA reads TGCGCCAGCAGCGGGCAGAACATGAACACTGAAGCTTTCTTT.

The chain has TRBV19 and TRBJ1-1; D not resolved. The CDR3 runs to 14 residues. Germline V gene data show CDR1 as LNHDA and CDR2 as SQIVND (reference sequence). V was shortened by 5 bases and J by 8 bases, with 18 bases between the two germline ends. In DNA form, the CDR3 reads TGTGCCAGTAGTCTCTACCTAGCGATGTCGGAAGCTTTCTTT. Protein product: CASSLYLAMSEAFF. Complete variable domain (other parts from reference TRBV19 and TRBJ1-1): DGGITQSPKYLFRKEGQNVTLSCEQNLNHDAMYWYRQDPGQGLRLIYYSQIVNDFQKGDIAEGYSVSREKKESFPLTVTSAQKNPTAFYLCASSLYLAMSEAFFGQGTRLTVV.

The J gene is TRBJ2-7, the V gene TRBV10-3; 7 positions agree with TRBD1. This CDR3 spans 16 amino acids. V lost 1 base, J lost 2 bases, and 8 bases stayed unmatched. Germline V gene sequence: CDR1 ENHRY, CDR2 SYGVKD. The CDR3, as DNA: TGTGCCATCAGTGAGTATACACAGGGGAACCCCTACGAGCAGTACTTC. Residues: CAISEYTQGNPYEQYF.

This sequence joins TRBV11-3 and TRBJ1-1; TRBD1 is a possible D gene (6 bases). V gave up 4 bases and J gave up 4 bases, with 13 bases separating them. This CDR3 contains 14 residues. Germline values: CDR1 SGHNT, CDR2 YENEEA. In DNA, the CDR3 is TGTGCCAGCAGCTCCCCTCAGGGGCTCACTGAAGCTTTCTTT. This gives the protein CASSSPQGLTEAFF.

The V gene is TRBV18, the J gene TRBJ2-7; 7 bases are shared with TRBD2. Unmatched junction bases numbered 5, after V lost 3 bases and J lost 3 bases. CDR3 length: 14 amino acids. Per the germline V gene, CDR1 is KGHSH and CDR2 is LQKENI. DNA of the CDR3: TGTGCCAGCTCACCCCAGCGCGGGGGCTACGAGCAGTACTTC. This gives the protein CASSPQRGGYEQYF. The full variable domain, its missing parts supplied by reference TRBV18 and TRBJ2-7, is NAGVMQNPRHLVRRRGQEARLRCSPMKGHSHVYWYRQLPEEGLKFMVYLQKENIIDESGMPKERFSAEFPKEGPSILRIQQVVRGDSAAYFCASSPQRGGYEQYFGPGTRLTVT.

This clone was seen once. The chain carries TRBV6-4 and TRBJ1-2; D unresolved. Germline V gene sequence: CDR1 MRHNA, CDR2 SNTAGT. This CDR3 has 13 amino acids. Trimming took off 4 bases at V and 5 bases at J, with 11 bases between the two ends. CDR3 coding DNA: TGTGCCAGCAGTGGCGGGCCTACTTATGGCTACACCTTC. Translating gives CASSGGPTYGYTF.

The chain uses TRBV4-3 and TRBJ1-2; the match to TRBD1 covers 9 bases. The CDR3 runs 13 residues. Germline V lookup: CDR1 LGHNA, CDR2 YSLEER. With 0 bases clipped from V and 11 bases from J, the junction kept 4 bases outside the gene matches. In nucleotides, the CDR3 is TGCGCCAGCAGCCAAGATCATGGGACAGGGTACACCTTC. Its translation: CASSQDHGTGYTF.

V is TRBV19 and J is TRBJ2-3, with 11 bases aligning to TRBD2. From germline, CDR1 is LNHDA and CDR2 SQIVND (reference sequence). The CDR3 has 18 amino acids. The J segment lost 0 bases and the V segment lost 6 bases, leaving 11 bases of the junction unmatched. CDR3: CASSYGLAGSLSTDTQYF. In DNA, the CDR3 is TGTGCCAGTAGCTACGGACTAGCGGGTAGCCTTAGCACAGATACGCAGTATTTT.

The chain employs TRBV9 and TRBJ2-3; TRBD2 agrees at 9 bases. Germline V gene lookup returns CDR1 SGDLS and CDR2 YYNGEE. This CDR3 region has 17 residues. Unmatched junction bases numbered 5, after V lost 0 bases and J lost 0 bases. CDR3 sequence reads: CASSVGAGGPSTDTQYF. In nucleotides, the CDR3 is TGTGCCAGCAGCGTAGGCGCGGGGGGGCCTAGCACAGATACGCAGTATTTT.

The chain employs TRBV9 and TRBJ2-3, with TRBD2 matching over 12 bases. Germline CDR1 reads SGDLS; CDR2 reads YYNGEE. The CDR3 length is 15 residues. Losses at the gene ends were 5 bases for V and 5 bases for J; bases not matched to a gene: 6. CDR3 in amino acids: CASSNPSGGGDTQYF. CDR3 bases: TGTGCCAGCAGTAACCCTAGCGGGGGGGGAGATACGCAGTATTTT.

The J gene is TRBJ1-1, the V gene TRBV29-1; tentative D call: TRBD1 (5 bases). This CDR3 has 15 amino acids. The V gene's germline CDR1 is SQVTM and CDR2 ANQGSEA. V was trimmed by 0 bases and J by 0 bases, leaving 11 bases between them. The CDR3 reads CSVEDPQGMNTEAFF. CDR3 coding DNA: TGCAGCGTTGAAGATCCCCAGGGTATGAACACTGAAGCTTTCTTT.

The genes are TRBV6-1 and TRBJ2-2; 9 bases agree with TRBD1. In germline, CDR1 is MNHNS, CDR2 SASEGT. The CDR3 is made up of 14 amino acids. The V segment lost 8 bases and the J segment 4 bases; nucleotides outside the gene matches: 5. DNA for the CDR3: TGTGCCAGCCTCCCGGGACAGGGCACCGGGGAGCTGTTTTTT. This encodes CASLPGQGTGELFF.

V usage is TRBV10-3 and J usage is TRBJ2-7, with 10 bases fitting TRBD1. J was trimmed by 0 bases and V by 3 bases; bases with no gene match: 5. The CDR3 has 16 amino acids. CDR1 is ENHRY and CDR2 is SYGVKD in the germline V gene. The CDR3 DNA sequence: TGTGCCATCAGTGACCCGGGACAGGGGAGCTCCTACGAGCAGTACTTC. It codes for CAISDPGQGSSYEQYF.

This chain uses TRBV25-1 with TRBJ1-2; unclear D gene. The germline CDR1 and CDR2 sequences are MGHDK and SYGVNS. V was shortened by 1 base and J by 7 bases, with 10 bases between the two germline ends. This CDR3 contains 13 residues. The CDR3 coding sequence is TGTGCCAGCAGTGAATTAAGTGTCGGTGGCTACACCTTC. Its protein is CASSELSVGGYTF.

The chain carries TRBV27 and TRBJ2-7, with 13 bases fitting TRBD2. Germline-derived CDR1 and CDR2 are MNHEY and SMNVEV (reference sequence). The junction had 4 bases not matched to a gene; V was cut back by 4 bases and J by 4 bases. CDR3 length equals 15 residues. Here the CDR3 reads CASSSGGLAGYEQYF. In DNA form, the CDR3 reads TGTGCCAGCAGTTCAGGGGGACTAGCGGGGTACGAGCAGTACTTC.

The CDR3 spells CASKPGASNQPQHF. The CDR3 nucleotides are TGTGCCAGTAAACCAGGGGCCTCCAATCAGCCCCAGCATTTT. The genes are TRBV19 and TRBJ1-5, with a weak D call TRBD1 (6 bases). V was pared by 7 bases and J by 3 bases, with 13 bases between. CDR3 length: 14 residues. CDR1 and CDR2 from the germline V gene are LNHDA and SQIVND (reference sequence). Variable domain in full (rest from reference TRBV19 and TRBJ1-5): DGGITQSPKYLFRKEGQNVTLSCEQNLNHDAMYWYRQDPGQGLRLIYYSQIVNDFQKGDIAEGYSVSREKKESFPLTVTSAQKNPTAFYLCASKPGASNQPQHFGDGTRLSIL.

This rearrangement joins TRBV7-9 to TRBJ1-2; D remains unclear. CDR1 is SEHNR, CDR2 FQNEAQ, per germline (reference sequence). This CDR3 has 13 amino acids. V lost 0 bases to trimming and J lost 4 bases, with 6 bases between them. The CDR3 nucleotides read TGTGCCAGCAGCTTAGCGGAGAGCTATGGCTACACCTTC. Residues: CASSLAESYGYTF.

CDR3 region: CASSLFRDRDIGELFF. The CDR3 DNA sequence: TGTGCCAGCAGCCTCTTCCGGGACAGGGATATAGGGGAGCTGTTTTTT. V gene TRBV7-2 combines with J gene TRBJ2-2; 9 positions agree with TRBD1. J lost 8 bases, V lost 5 bases, and 12 bases had no gene match. Germline lookup yields CDR1 SGHTA and CDR2 FQGNSA. The CDR3 loop spans 16 amino acids.

The V and J genes are TRBV6-6 and TRBJ1-3; D is unclear. Germline V gene sequence: CDR1 MNHNY, CDR2 SVGAGI (reference sequence). CDR3 length: 14 amino acids. The V gene lost 2 bases and the J gene lost 4 bases, with 9 bases spanning the gap. CDR3 sequence (DNA): TGTGCCAGCAGTTACCCGGTGAGAGGAAACACCATATATTTT. It specifies CASSYPVRGNTIYF.

The gene calls are TRBV6-6 and TRBJ1-4, with no clear D. Germline loops: CDR1 MNHNY, CDR2 SVGAGI (reference sequence). The CDR3 is made up of 15 amino acids. The V end was cut by 7 bases, the J end by 0 bases, with 12 bases between. The CDR3 spells CASTPLGPTNEKLFF. The CDR3 bases are TGTGCCAGCACCCCCTTGGGCCCAACTAATGAAAAACTGTTTTTT.